This TCR beta chain was sequenced during a study of sequential checkpoint blockade in melanoma. The overall study: Matched biopsies came pretreatment and at week 13 for approximately 22 patients.

The treatment is: randomized to nivolumab then ipilimumab (arm A) or the reverse (arm B). The CDR3 runs to 16 residues. Germline CDR1 reads LNHNV; CDR2 reads YYDKDF (reference sequence). Trimming shortened V by 3 bases and J by 1 base, and 15 bases separated the two germline ends. This clone has a handful of counts. Sequenced by immunoSEQ multiplex PCR; TCRdb stores in-frame clones only, minus some. The sample includes over 4,000 clones, about a quarter of them seen just once. The sequence was obtained from a human donor with melanoma. The rearrangement uses TRBV15 and TRBJ1-1; tentatively, D is TRBD1 (6 bases). The sample here was tumor tissue (inferred from file names), taken from a patient given nivolumab and ipilimumab in sequence. The CDR3: CATSRDFPGENTEAFF. The CDR3 nucleotides read TGTGCCACCAGCAGGGATTTCCCAGGGGAGAACACTGAAGCTTTCTTT.